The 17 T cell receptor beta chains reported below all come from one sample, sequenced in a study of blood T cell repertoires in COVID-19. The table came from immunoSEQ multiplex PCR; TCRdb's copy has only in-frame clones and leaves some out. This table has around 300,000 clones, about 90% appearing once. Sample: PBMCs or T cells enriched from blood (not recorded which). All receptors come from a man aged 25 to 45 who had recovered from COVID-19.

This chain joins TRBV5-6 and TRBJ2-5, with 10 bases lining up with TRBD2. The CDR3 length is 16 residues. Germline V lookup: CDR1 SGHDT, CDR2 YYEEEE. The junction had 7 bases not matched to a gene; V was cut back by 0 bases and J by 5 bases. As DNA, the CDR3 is TGTGCCAGCAGCTTGGCGGGACTAGCGAGTCTGGAGACCCAGTACTTC. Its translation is CASSLAGLASLETQYF.

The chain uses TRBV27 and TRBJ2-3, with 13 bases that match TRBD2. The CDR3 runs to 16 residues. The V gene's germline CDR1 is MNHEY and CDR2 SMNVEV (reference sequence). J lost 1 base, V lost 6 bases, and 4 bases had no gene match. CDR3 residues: CASSRLAGGRTDTQYF. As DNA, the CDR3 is TGTGCCAGCAGCAGACTAGCGGGGGGCCGCACAGATACGCAGTATTTT.

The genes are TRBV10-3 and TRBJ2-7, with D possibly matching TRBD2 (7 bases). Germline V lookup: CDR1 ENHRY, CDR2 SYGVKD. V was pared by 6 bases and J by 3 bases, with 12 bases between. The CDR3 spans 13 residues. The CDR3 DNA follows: TGTGCCATCAGCGGGGGGCTTAGCTACGAGCAGTACTTC. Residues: CAISGGLSYEQYF.

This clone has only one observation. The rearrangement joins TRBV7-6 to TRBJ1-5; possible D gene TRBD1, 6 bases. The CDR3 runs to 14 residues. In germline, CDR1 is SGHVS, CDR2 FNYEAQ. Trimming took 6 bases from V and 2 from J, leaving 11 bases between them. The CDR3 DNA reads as TGTGCCAGCAGTTTGGCAGGGGGCAATCAGCCCCAGCATTTT. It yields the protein CASSLAGGNQPQHF. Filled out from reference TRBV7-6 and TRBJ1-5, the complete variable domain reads GAGVSQSPRYKVTKRGQDVALRCDPISGHVSLYWYRQALGQGPEFLTYFNYEAQQDKSGLPNDRFSAERPEGSISTLTIQRTEQRDSAMYRCASSLAGGNQPQHFGDGTRLSIL.

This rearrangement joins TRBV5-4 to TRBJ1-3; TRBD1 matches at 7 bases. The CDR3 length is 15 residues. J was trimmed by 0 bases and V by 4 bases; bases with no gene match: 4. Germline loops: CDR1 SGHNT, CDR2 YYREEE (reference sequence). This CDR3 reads CASSTGTASGNTIYF. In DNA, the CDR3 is TGTGCCAGCAGCACTGGGACAGCCTCTGGAAACACCATATATTTT. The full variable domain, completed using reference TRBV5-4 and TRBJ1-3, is ETGVTQSPTHLIKTRGQQVTLRCSSQSGHNTVSWYQQALGQGPQFIFQYYREEENGRGNFPPRFSGLQFPNYSSELNVNALELDDSALYLCASSTGTASGNTIYFGEGSWLTVV.

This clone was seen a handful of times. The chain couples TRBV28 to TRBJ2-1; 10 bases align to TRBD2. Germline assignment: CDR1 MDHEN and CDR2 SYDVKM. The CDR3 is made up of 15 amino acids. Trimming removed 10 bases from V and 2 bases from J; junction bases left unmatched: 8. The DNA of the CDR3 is TGTGCCACCAAGGTTAGCGGGGGGACCTACAATGAGCAGTTCTTC. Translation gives CATKVSGGTYNEQFF.

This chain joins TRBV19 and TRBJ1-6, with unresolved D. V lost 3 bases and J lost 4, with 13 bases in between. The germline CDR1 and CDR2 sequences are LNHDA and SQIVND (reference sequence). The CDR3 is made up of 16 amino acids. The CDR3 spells CASSIQVDDYNSPLHF. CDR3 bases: TGTGCCAGTAGTATTCAAGTAGATGATTATAATTCACCCCTCCACTTT. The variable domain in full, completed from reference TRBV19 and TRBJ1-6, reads DGGITQSPKYLFRKEGQNVTLSCEQNLNHDAMYWYRQDPGQGLRLIYYSQIVNDFQKGDIAEGYSVSREKKESFPLTVTSAQKNPTAFYLCASSIQVDDYNSPLHFGNGTRLTVT.

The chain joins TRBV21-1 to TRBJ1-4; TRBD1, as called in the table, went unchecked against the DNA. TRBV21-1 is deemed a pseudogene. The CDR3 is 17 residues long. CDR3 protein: CASSPSQGPTTNEKLFF. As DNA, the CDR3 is TGTGCCAGCAGCCCCTCGCAGGGTCCGACAACTAATGAAAAACTGTTTTTT.

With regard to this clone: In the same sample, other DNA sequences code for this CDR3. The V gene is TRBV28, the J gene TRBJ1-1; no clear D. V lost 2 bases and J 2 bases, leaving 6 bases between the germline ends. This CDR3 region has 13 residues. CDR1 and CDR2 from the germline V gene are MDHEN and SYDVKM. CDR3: CASSLQANTEAFF. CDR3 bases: TGTGCCAGCAGTTTACAGGCTAACACTGAAGCTTTCTTT.

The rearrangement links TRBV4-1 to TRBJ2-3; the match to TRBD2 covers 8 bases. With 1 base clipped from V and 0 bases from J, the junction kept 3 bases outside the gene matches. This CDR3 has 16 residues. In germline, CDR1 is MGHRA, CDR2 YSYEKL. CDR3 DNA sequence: TGCGCCAGCAGCCAAGTAGCGGGGACTAGCACAGATACGCAGTATTTT. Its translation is CASSQVAGTSTDTQYF.

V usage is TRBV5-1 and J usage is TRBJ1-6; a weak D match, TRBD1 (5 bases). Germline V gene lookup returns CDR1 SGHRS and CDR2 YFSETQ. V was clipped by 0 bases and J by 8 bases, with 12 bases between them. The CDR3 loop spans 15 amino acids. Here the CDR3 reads CASSLVAGRDSPLHF. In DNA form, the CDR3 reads TGCGCCAGCAGCTTGGTTGCAGGGAGGGATTCACCCCTCCACTTT.

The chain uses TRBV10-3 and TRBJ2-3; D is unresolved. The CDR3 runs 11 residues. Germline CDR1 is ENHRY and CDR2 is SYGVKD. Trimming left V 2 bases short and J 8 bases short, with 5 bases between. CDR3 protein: CAISEPGTQYF. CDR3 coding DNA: TGTGCCATCAGTGAGCCCGGTACGCAGTATTTT.

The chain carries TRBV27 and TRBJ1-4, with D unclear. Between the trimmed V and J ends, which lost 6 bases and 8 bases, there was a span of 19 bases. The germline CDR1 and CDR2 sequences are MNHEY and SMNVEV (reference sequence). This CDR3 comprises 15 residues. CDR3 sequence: CASSLNTGRREKLFF. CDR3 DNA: TGTGCCAGCAGCCTGAATACCGGGAGGCGGGAAAAACTGTTTTTT. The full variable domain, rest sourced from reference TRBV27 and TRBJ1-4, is EAQVTQNPRYLITVTGKKLTVTCSQNMNHEYMSWYRQDPGLGLRQIYYSMNVEVTDKGDVPEGYKVSRKEKRNFPLILESPSPNQTSLYFCASSLNTGRREKLFFGSGTQLSVL.

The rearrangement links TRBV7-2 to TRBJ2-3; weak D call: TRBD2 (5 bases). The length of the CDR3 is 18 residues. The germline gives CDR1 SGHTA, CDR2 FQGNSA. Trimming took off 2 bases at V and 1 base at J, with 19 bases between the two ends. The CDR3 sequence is CASSLIPRASLGTDTQYF. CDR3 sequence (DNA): TGTGCCAGCAGCTTAATCCCTCGGGCTAGCCTGGGCACAGATACGCAGTATTTT.

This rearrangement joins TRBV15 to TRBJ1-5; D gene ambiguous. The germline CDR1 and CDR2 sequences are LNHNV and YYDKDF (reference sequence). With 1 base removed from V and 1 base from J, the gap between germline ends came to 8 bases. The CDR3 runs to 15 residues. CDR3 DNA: TGTGCCACCAGCAGAGTGTTGGCAAGCAATCAGCCCCAGCATTTT. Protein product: CATSRVLASNQPQHF.

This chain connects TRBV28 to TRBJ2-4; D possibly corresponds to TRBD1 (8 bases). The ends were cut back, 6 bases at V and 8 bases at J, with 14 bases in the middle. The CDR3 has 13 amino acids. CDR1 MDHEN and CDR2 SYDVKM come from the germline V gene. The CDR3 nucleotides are TGTGCCAGCAGCTATACAGGGGGGGACATTCAGTACTTC. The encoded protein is CASSYTGGDIQYF.

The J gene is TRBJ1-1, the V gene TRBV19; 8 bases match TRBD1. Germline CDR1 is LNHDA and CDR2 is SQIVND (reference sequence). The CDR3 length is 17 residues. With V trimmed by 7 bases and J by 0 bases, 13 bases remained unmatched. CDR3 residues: CASTARNQGALNTEAFF. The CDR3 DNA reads TGTGCCAGTACCGCCCGGAATCAGGGGGCTTTGAACACTGAAGCTTTCTTT. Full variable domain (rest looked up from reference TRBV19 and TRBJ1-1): DGGITQSPKYLFRKEGQNVTLSCEQNLNHDAMYWYRQDPGQGLRLIYYSQIVNDFQKGDIAEGYSVSREKKESFPLTVTSAQKNPTAFYLCASTARNQGALNTEAFFGQGTRLTVV.